What follows describes a single T cell receptor beta chain. As yet, its antigen is unknown. The data derive from a study of T cell responses to AZD1222 COVID-19 vaccine. Study information: Second-dose schedules of about 4 or about 12 weeks were combined.

Clones were read by immunoSEQ multiplex PCR, and TCRdb kept only the in-frame ones, dropping some. There are 150,000 or so clones in the sample; roughly 90% occur only once, and about 19% lies in the top ten. Regarding the study as a whole: Researchers took repertoire samples only after the peak T cell response had come. Vaccination with two AZD1222 doses was followed by a rise in Spike-specific TCR breadth and depth.

Sequenced here: peripheral blood, sampled on day 0 of AZD1222 vaccination. The TCR originated in an adult in good health.

The chain's CDR3 is CASSPGGGSTDTQYF. The CDR3 DNA reads as TGCGCCAGCAGCCCAGGGGGGGGAAGCACAGATACGCAGTATTTT. The V gene is TRBV5-1, the J gene TRBJ2-3; tentatively, D is TRBD1 or TRBD2 (7 bases each). CDR1 and CDR2 (germline): SGHRS, YFSETQ. The CDR3 totals 15 residues. V was cut by 4 bases and J by 0 bases, with 12 bases left in between.